The rows below give T cell receptor beta chains drawn from one sample of a study of cytomegalovirus exposure and HLA in healthy donors. Here immunoSEQ multiplex PCR was the method, and the copy in TCRdb shows in-frame clones only, minus some. The sample consists of 110,000 or so clones, 70% to 85% of them appearing once. Sequenced material: PBMCs. The receptors shown here come from a man between 18 and 35 years old in good health and CMV-seropositive. CDR3s include the opening cysteine and the closing phenylalanine or tryptophan. Fields, in order: V gene, clone size, J gene, D gene, CDR3 DNA, CDR3 protein. A D gene is named only where the DNA matches it firmly. Some rows mark clone size as missing; the rest say once, few, many or name a class of expanded clone.

v_gene: TRBV18; abundance: NA; j_gene: TRBJ2-2; d_gene: NA; CDR3nt: TGTGCCAGCTCGCGACAGGCGAACACCGGGGAGCTGTTTTTT; CDR3aa: CASSRQANTGELFF
v_gene: TRBV30; abundance: NA; j_gene: TRBJ1-1; d_gene: NA; CDR3nt: TGTGCCTGGAAGGTCCCCCGGCGCGGCCCTGAAGCTTTCTTT; CDR3aa: CAWKVPRRGPEAFF
v_gene: TRBV9; abundance: NA; j_gene: TRBJ1-2; d_gene: TRBD1; CDR3nt: TGTGCCAGCAGCGGCCAATCCGGGACAGCATGGGGCTACACCTTC; CDR3aa: CASSGQSGTAWGYTF
v_gene: TRBV5-5; abundance: NA; j_gene: TRBJ2-7; d_gene: NA; CDR3nt: TGTGCCAGCAGCCCGGACACCACGCTCTCCTACGAGCAGTACTTC; CDR3aa: CASSPDTTLSYEQYF
v_gene: TRBV20-1; abundance: once; j_gene: TRBJ1-1; d_gene: NA; CDR3nt: TGCAGTGCTTCTCCCGGGGAGGAAGCTTTCTTT; CDR3aa: CSASPGEEAFF
v_gene: TRBV27; abundance: NA; j_gene: TRBJ2-7; d_gene: TRBD1; CDR3nt: TGTGCCAGCAGTCCGGGACAGGTAAACCACGAGCAGTACTTC; CDR3aa: CASSPGQVNHEQYF
v_gene: TRBV6-5; abundance: NA; j_gene: TRBJ1-5; d_gene: TRBD1; CDR3nt: TGTGCCAGCGGGGGACAGGCCAATCAGCCCCAGCATTTT; CDR3aa: CASGGQANQPQHF
v_gene: TRBV9; abundance: few; j_gene: TRBJ1-5; d_gene: NA; CDR3nt: TGTGCCAGCAGCGTAGAAATAACGGACTCATATAGCAATCAGCCCCAGCATTTT; CDR3aa: CASSVEITDSYSNQPQHF
v_gene: TRBV5-6; abundance: NA; j_gene: TRBJ1-2; d_gene: NA; CDR3nt: TGTGCCAGCAGCGGGGGCGTGGGCTACACCTTC; CDR3aa: CASSGGVGYTF
v_gene: TRBV6-5; abundance: few; j_gene: TRBJ1-1; d_gene: TRBD1; CDR3nt: TGTGCCAGCAGTTACCGACAGGGGGCAACTGAAGCTTTCTTT; CDR3aa: CASSYRQGATEAFF
v_gene: TRBV11-2; abundance: NA; j_gene: TRBJ2-1; d_gene: TRBD1; CDR3nt: TGTGCCAGCAGCGGGACAGTATACAATGAGCAGTTCTTC; CDR3aa: CASSGTVYNEQFF
v_gene: TRBV19; abundance: NA; j_gene: TRBJ2-6; d_gene: NA; CDR3nt: TGTGCCAGTAGTTTGAACCGTATCTCTGGGGCCAACGGCCTGACTTTC; CDR3aa: CASSLNRISGANGLTF
v_gene: TRBV10-2; abundance: NA; j_gene: TRBJ1-1; d_gene: TRBD1; CDR3nt: TGCGCCAGCACCTCCGGGGACAGATACACTGAAGCTTTCTTT; CDR3aa: CASTSGDRYTEAFF
v_gene: TRBV30; abundance: NA; j_gene: TRBJ1-2; d_gene: NA; CDR3nt: TGTGCCTGGAGTAGGAGTAACTATGGCTACACCTTC; CDR3aa: CAWSRSNYGYTF
v_gene: TRBV7-3; abundance: NA; j_gene: TRBJ2-1; d_gene: TRBD1; CDR3nt: TGTGCCAGCAGCTTAACCCCACCGACAGGGGGCGAAGAGCAGTTCTTC; CDR3aa: CASSLTPPTGGEEQFF
v_gene: TRBV6-4; abundance: NA; j_gene: TRBJ1-2; d_gene: TRBD1; CDR3nt: TGTGCCAGCAGTGACTCGTCAGGGGGATTCTATGGCTACACCTTC; CDR3aa: CASSDSSGGFYGYTF
v_gene: TRBV28; abundance: NA; j_gene: TRBJ2-1; d_gene: TRBD1; CDR3nt: TGTGCCAGCAGTCGGACAGGGAATCTCTACAATGAGCAGTTCTTC; CDR3aa: CASSRTGNLYNEQFF
v_gene: TRBV19; abundance: NA; j_gene: TRBJ2-2; d_gene: NA; CDR3nt: TGTGCCACAGCCCCCGCGGGGACCGGGGAGCTGTTTTTT; CDR3aa: CATAPAGTGELFF
v_gene: TRBV6-1; abundance: NA; j_gene: TRBJ2-7; d_gene: TRBD1; CDR3nt: TGTGCCAGCAGTGAATTTGGGACAGGGCGCTACGAGCAGTACTTC; CDR3aa: CASSEFGTGRYEQYF
v_gene: TRBV11-2; abundance: NA; j_gene: TRBJ2-3; d_gene: TRBD1; CDR3nt: TGTGCCAGCAGCTTAGAAGGACAGGGGCTTGGAAAGGCAGATACGCAGTATTTT; CDR3aa: CASSLEGQGLGKADTQYF
v_gene: TRBV6-1; abundance: NA; j_gene: TRBJ1-3; d_gene: NA; CDR3nt: TGTGCCAGCAGTGCACAGGGAGAAACTGGAAACACCATATATTTT; CDR3aa: CASSAQGETGNTIYF
v_gene: TRBV6-6; abundance: once; j_gene: TRBJ2-2; d_gene: NA; CDR3nt: TGTGCCAGCAGTAAATGGACAGCGAACACCGGGGAGCTGTTTTTT; CDR3aa: CASSKWTANTGELFF
v_gene: TRBV4-1; abundance: NA; j_gene: TRBJ1-2; d_gene: NA; CDR3nt: TGCGCCAGCAGCCGAACGGGGTTGGTTGTGGGGTTAAGTGGTGGCTACACCTTC; CDR3aa: CASSRTGLVVGLSGGYTF
v_gene: TRBV28; abundance: NA; j_gene: TRBJ1-4; d_gene: NA; CDR3nt: TGTGCCAGCAGCTCACACAGGGAACATAACGTTGCAACTAATGAAAAACTGTTTTTT; CDR3aa: CASSSHREHNVATNEKLFF
v_gene: TRBV12-5; abundance: NA; j_gene: TRBJ2-1; d_gene: TRBD2; CDR3nt: TGTGCTAGTGGCGGCGGACTAGCGGGAGGCCTCCGCTCCTACAATGAGCAGTTCTTC; CDR3aa: CASGGGLAGGLRSYNEQFF
v_gene: TRBV25-1; abundance: NA; j_gene: TRBJ2-1; d_gene: NA; CDR3nt: TGTGCCAGCAGTGAATCGGACTATATAACCTACAATGAGCAGTTCTTC; CDR3aa: CASSESDYITYNEQFF
v_gene: TRBV14; abundance: NA; j_gene: TRBJ2-3; d_gene: NA; CDR3nt: TGTGCCAGCAGCCAGGGAGGAAGCACAGATACGCAGTATTTT; CDR3aa: CASSQGGSTDTQYF
v_gene: TRBV19; abundance: few; j_gene: TRBJ2-2; d_gene: TRBD2; CDR3nt: TGTGCCAGTAGTATCGTAACGGGAGGCGGCACCGGGGAGCTGTTTTTT; CDR3aa: CASSIVTGGGTGELFF
v_gene: TRBV29-1; abundance: NA; j_gene: TRBJ2-7; d_gene: TRBD2; CDR3nt: TGCAGCGTTGGCATCCTAGCGGGGGAGAACCCCTCTGAGCAGTACTTC; CDR3aa: CSVGILAGENPSEQYF
v_gene: TRBV13; abundance: NA; j_gene: TRBJ2-5; d_gene: NA; CDR3nt: TGTGCCAGCTCTCACGGAGGGCACGAGACCCAGTACTTC; CDR3aa: CASSHGGHETQYF
v_gene: TRBV7-3; abundance: few; j_gene: TRBJ2-7; d_gene: NA; CDR3nt: TGTGCCAGCAGCTTTGTTTGGGCAGTCTCCTACGAGCAGTACTTC; CDR3aa: CASSFVWAVSYEQYF
v_gene: TRBV5-5; abundance: few; j_gene: TRBJ1-3; d_gene: NA; CDR3nt: TGTGCCAGCAGCGGGAACACTCCGGGACACAAAAACACCATATATTTT; CDR3aa: CASSGNTPGHKNTIYF
v_gene: TRBV6-4; abundance: NA; j_gene: TRBJ2-5; d_gene: TRBD2; CDR3nt: TGTGCCAGCAGTGTAACTAGCGGGGGACAAGAGACCCAGTACTTC; CDR3aa: CASSVTSGGQETQYF
v_gene: TRBV7-8; abundance: NA; j_gene: TRBJ2-1; d_gene: TRBD2; CDR3nt: TGTGCCAGCAGCCGGACTAGCGGGAGCAATGAGCAGTTCTTC; CDR3aa: CASSRTSGSNEQFF
v_gene: TRBV15; abundance: NA; j_gene: TRBJ1-1; d_gene: NA; CDR3nt: TGTGCCACCAGCACTTGGGGGGTCCGGTCTGAAGCTTTCTTT; CDR3aa: CATSTWGVRSEAFF
v_gene: TRBV2; abundance: few; j_gene: TRBJ1-2; d_gene: NA; CDR3nt: TGTGCCAGCAGGGGGACTTTTCCTGATGGCTACACCTTC; CDR3aa: CASRGTFPDGYTF
v_gene: TRBV28; abundance: NA; j_gene: TRBJ2-3; d_gene: NA; CDR3nt: TGTGCCAGCTCGAGACAGGCGAGCACAGATACGCAGTATTTT; CDR3aa: CASSRQASTDTQYF
v_gene: TRBV2; abundance: NA; j_gene: TRBJ1-3; d_gene: NA; CDR3nt: TGTGCCAGCTTACTACCGGGGGGGTACTCTGGAAACACCATATATTTT; CDR3aa: CASLLPGGYSGNTIYF
v_gene: TRBV25-1; abundance: few; j_gene: TRBJ1-5; d_gene: NA; CDR3nt: TGTGCCAGCAGTGTAGCCTCTAGCAATCAGCCCCAGCATTTT; CDR3aa: CASSVASSNQPQHF
v_gene: TRBV7-7; abundance: few; j_gene: TRBJ2-2; d_gene: TRBD2; CDR3nt: TGTGCTAGCAGCCCTAGCGGGGGAAACACCGGGGAGCTGTTTTTT; CDR3aa: CASSPSGGNTGELFF
v_gene: TRBV13; abundance: NA; j_gene: TRBJ1-1; d_gene: NA; CDR3nt: TGTGCCAGCAGCTTTAGGGGGTTCACTGAAGCTTTCTTT; CDR3aa: CASSFRGFTEAFF
v_gene: TRBV5-1; abundance: NA; j_gene: TRBJ1-2; d_gene: NA; CDR3nt: TGCGCCAGCAGCTTATTTACCTCAGACGGGTCCTATGGCTACACCTTC; CDR3aa: CASSLFTSDGSYGYTF
v_gene: TRBV6-5; abundance: NA; j_gene: TRBJ2-7; d_gene: NA; CDR3nt: TGTGCCAGCAGTTACTCGACTGGCTACGAGCAGTACTTC; CDR3aa: CASSYSTGYEQYF
v_gene: TRBV2; abundance: once; j_gene: TRBJ2-1; d_gene: NA; CDR3nt: TGTGCCAGCTTAGGTGGGCCCGGCAATGAGCAGTTCTTC; CDR3aa: CASLGGPGNEQFF
v_gene: TRBV21-1; abundance: NA; j_gene: TRBJ2-4; d_gene: NA; CDR3nt: TGTGCCAGCAGCAAAGATCTGGGGGGGAGAGTAGAAAACATTCAGTACTTC; CDR3aa: CASSKDLGGRVENIQYF